What follows are 21 T cell receptor beta chains derived from one specimen sequenced in a study of blood T cells in healthy people across ages (dated by TCRdb to 2014 to 2015). The library was made by 5' RACE. Data came from an Illumina HiSeq 2500. A second roughly 6 to 11 cycle PCR used a sample-barcoded 5' primer and a J-beta primer mix. TCRdb reworked the public reads: Q25 trimming with fastp, MiXCR clone assembly, productive beta chains retained. Under each unique CDR3 protein, matching rows form one entry showing the most common genes and DNA. Within this sample are under 750,000 distinct CDR3 sequences, with roughly 43% of them counted one time only. Around 23% of the sample is in the top ten clones. Sample: blood. These receptors were taken from an elderly man in good health.

This clonotype was observed a few times. This chain links TRBV4-3 with TRBJ2-7; TRBD2 aligns across 11 bases. The CDR3 totals 15 residues. With 4 bases clipped from V and 4 bases from J, the junction kept 6 bases outside the gene matches. Germline CDR1 is LGHNA and CDR2 is YSLEER. In DNA form, the CDR3 reads TGCGCCAGCAGCCTAGGGACTAGCGGCTTGTACGAGCAGTACTTC. Translated: CASSLGTSGLYEQYF.

The V call is TRBV10-2, the J call TRBJ1-2; TRBD1 is a possible D gene (5 bases). The CDR3 has 14 residues. Germline-derived CDR1 and CDR2 are WSHSY and SAAADI. With 6 bases removed from V and 3 bases from J, the gap between germline ends came to 14 bases. The CDR3 protein is CASRAAGIDYGYTF. CDR3 in DNA: TGCGCCAGCAGGGCCGCAGGGATCGACTATGGCTACACCTTC.

This clonotype was seen a handful of times. This chain joins TRBV3-1 and TRBJ2-7; D is undetermined. The ends were cut back, 1 base at V and 2 bases at J, with 9 bases in the middle. The CDR3 has 14 residues. CDR1 and CDR2 (germline): LGHDT, YNNKEL (reference sequence). CDR3 residues: CASSQGYHPYEQYF. CDR3 in DNA: TGTGCCAGCAGCCAAGGATATCATCCCTACGAGCAGTACTTC.

This clonotype was observed a single time. The rearrangement links TRBV5-1 to TRBJ1-1; no definite D call. CDR1 SGHRS and CDR2 YFSETQ come from the germline V gene. The ends were cut back, 0 bases at V and 3 bases at J, with 12 bases in the middle. The CDR3 runs to 15 residues. The CDR3 nucleotides are TGCGCCAGCAGCTTGGACAGCCTGGCGCACACTGAAGCTTTCTTT. It translates to CASSLDSLAHTEAFF.

The chain carries TRBV12-3 or TRBV12-4 and TRBJ2-7; perhaps TRBD2 as D (5 bases). V was pared by 3 bases and J by 6 bases, with 9 bases between. The CDR3 length is 12 residues. In nucleotides, the CDR3 is TGTGCCAGCAGTTTCGAGGGCGGCGAGCAGTACTTC. Translation: CASSFEGGEQYF.

Worth noting for this clonotype: The junction shows a germline mismatch at one end, possibly a read error. The chain joins TRBV6-2 or TRBV6-3 to TRBJ2-5; D is perhaps TRBD1 (6 bases). The germline V gene has CDR1 MNHEY and CDR2 SVGEGT. The CDR3 consists of 15 residues. DNA of the CDR3: TGTGCCAACAGTTACCGGACAGCGTACGGAGAGACCCAGTACTTC. This sequence encodes CANSYRTAYGETQYF.

The chain employs TRBV7-2 and TRBJ2-1; D remains ambiguous. From germline, CDR1 is SGHTA and CDR2 FQGNSA. CDR3 size: 13 residues. V lost 4 bases, J lost 10 bases, and 14 bases lay in between. The CDR3 nucleotides read TGTGCCAGCAGCTCCCAATGGGTGTCGGAGCAGTTCTTC. Translated, it gives CASSSQWVSEQFF.

The V call is TRBV9, the J call TRBJ2-5; 10 bases fit TRBD1. Germline CDR1 and CDR2: SGDLS and YYNGEE. The CDR3 runs 14 residues. The V segment lost 4 bases and the J segment 3 bases; nucleotides outside the gene matches: 3. The CDR3, as DNA: TGTGCCAGCAGCAAGGACAGGGGGAAAGAGACCCAGTACTTC. Residues: CASSKDRGKETQYF.

The chain employs TRBV28 and TRBJ2-1; D is undetermined. Germline assignment: CDR1 MDHEN and CDR2 SYDVKM. Trimming took off 5 bases at V and 6 bases at J, with 11 bases between the two ends. The CDR3 has 13 amino acids. The CDR3 loop is CASSVLDRNEQFF. DNA for the CDR3: TGTGCCAGCAGTGTCCTCGACCGCAATGAGCAGTTCTTC.

This chain links TRBV7-2 with TRBJ2-3; D not resolved. CDR3 size: 15 residues. Germline lookup yields CDR1 SGHTA and CDR2 FQGNSA. V gave up 5 bases and J gave up 0 bases, with 12 bases separating them. In DNA, the CDR3 is TGTGCCAGCAGCCCGTGGAGCGCTAGCACAGATACGCAGTATTTT. Translation: CASSPWSASTDTQYF.

This clonotype was counted ten times or more. The rearrangement links TRBV6-5 to TRBJ1-1, with D possibly TRBD1 on 5 matching bases. The germline gives CDR1 MNHEY, CDR2 SVGAGI. The CDR3 extends over 14 amino acids. Trimming took 4 bases from V and 2 from J, leaving 11 bases between them. For the CDR3, the DNA is TGTGCCAGCAGTTGGGACCGGGAAAACACTGAAGCTTTCTTT. Its translation is CASSWDRENTEAFF.

This clonotype was counted between two and nine times. V and J are TRBV29-1 and TRBJ2-3; 8 bases are shared with TRBD1. CDR1 is SQVTM and CDR2 is ANQGSEA in the germline V gene. The ends lost 7 bases at V and 2 bases at J; junction bases unmatched: 8. The CDR3 contains 14 residues. The CDR3 DNA sequence: TGCAGCGCCCCGGGACAGGCCTACACAGATACGCAGTATTTT. Protein: CSAPGQAYTDTQYF.

The chain carries TRBV9 and TRBJ2-1, with 16 bases fitting TRBD2. Trimming cost V 7 bases and J 2 bases; bases outside gene matches: 9. This CDR3 contains 18 residues. Germline V gives CDR1 SGDLS, CDR2 YYNGEE. The CDR3 reads CASSGTSGGAFAYNEQFF. As DNA, the CDR3 is TGTGCCAGCTCGGGGACTAGCGGGGGGGCCTTCGCCTACAATGAGCAGTTCTTC.

This chain connects TRBV2 to TRBJ2-3, with D maybe TRBD1 (5 bases). Trimming pared 7 bases from V and 4 bases from J, leaving 18 bases between. Germline V gene data show CDR1 as SNHLY and CDR2 as FYNNEI. The CDR3 runs 15 residues. This chain's CDR3 is CASNTQGLEADTQYF. DNA of the CDR3: TGTGCCAGCAACACCCAGGGCCTAGAGGCAGATACGCAGTATTTT.

The CDR3 DNA sequence: TGTGCCAGCAGTTACGCGGGGAAGTTGGATACGCAGTATTTT. As protein: CASSYAGKLDTQYF. This chain uses TRBV6-2 or TRBV6-3 with TRBJ2-3; D may be TRBD2 (6 bases). The length of the CDR3 is 14 residues. V was pared by 2 bases and J by 6 bases, with 12 bases between. CDR1 and CDR2 from the germline V gene are MNHEY and SVGEGT.

The rearrangement links TRBV29-1 to TRBJ1-5; D gene ambiguous. The V end lost 7 bases, the J end lost 6 bases, and 16 bases lay between the germline ends. The germline V gene has CDR1 SQVTM and CDR2 ANQGSEA. The CDR3 is 13 residues long. The chain's CDR3 is CSGGSAVGQPQHF. The DNA of the CDR3 is TGCAGCGGAGGGTCTGCCGTCGGTCAGCCCCAGCATTTT. Variable domain in full (rest from reference TRBV29-1 and TRBJ1-5): SAVISQKPSRDICQRGTSLTIQCQVDSQVTMMFWYRQQPGQSLTLIATANQGSEATYESGFVIDKFPISRPNLTFSTLTVSNMSPEDSSIYLCSGGSAVGQPQHFGDGTRLSIL.

The gene calls are TRBV7-9 and TRBJ2-6, with D unresolved. Trimming pared 4 bases from V and 3 bases from J, leaving 7 bases between. From germline, CDR1 is SEHNR and CDR2 FQNEAQ (reference sequence). The CDR3 spans 14 residues. In DNA, the CDR3 is TGTGCCAGCAGCTGGTTAAATGGGGCCAACGTCCTGACTTTC. This translates into CASSWLNGANVLTF.

This clonotype has only a few counts. The chain's CDR3 is CASSYRGIPGNTIYF. CDR3 sequence (DNA): TGTGCCAGCAGTTACAGGGGCATCCCCGGAAACACCATATATTTT. The chain has TRBV6-6 and TRBJ1-3, with a weak D call TRBD1 (5 bases). CDR1 is MNHNY, CDR2 SVGAGI, per germline (reference sequence). V was clipped by 2 bases and J by 4 bases, with 12 bases between them. CDR3 length: 15 amino acids.

This clonotype was seen a handful of times. It may be a read error: a sequence one base away is much more abundant. V and J are TRBV6-6 and TRBJ2-1; D could derive from TRBD1 or TRBD2 (5 bases each). This CDR3 spans 15 amino acids. Per germline, CDR1 MNHNY and CDR2 SVGAGI (reference sequence). V was pared by 2 bases and J by 3 bases, with 11 bases between. The CDR3 loop is CASSYAGRDYNEQFF. For the CDR3, the DNA is TGTGCCAGCAGTTACGCGGGCAGGGACTACAATGAGCAGTTCTTC.

The chain recombines TRBV28 with TRBJ2-5; TRBD2 matches 14 bases. V was clipped by 2 bases and J by 5 bases; unmatched bases: 7. Germline V gene data show CDR1 as MDHEN and CDR2 as SYDVKM. The CDR3 extends over 17 amino acids. The CDR3 sequence is CASSLPGLAGGRETQYF. The CDR3 region has the DNA TGTGCCAGCAGTTTACCCGGACTAGCGGGAGGACGGGAGACCCAGTACTTC.

The chain links TRBV5-1 to TRBJ1-2, with D perhaps TRBD1 (6 bases). The germline V gene encodes CDR1 SGHRS and CDR2 YFSETQ. V was clipped by 0 bases and J by 2 bases, with 11 bases between them. CDR3 length: 15 amino acids. Written as DNA, the CDR3 is TGCGCCAGCAGCTTGGATGGACAGAGAAACTATGGCTACACCTTC. Encoded protein: CASSLDGQRNYGYTF. Based on the CDR3 plus reference TRBV5-1 and TRBJ1-2, the full variable domain is KAGVTQTPRYLIKTRGQQVTLSCSPISGHRSVSWYQQTPGQGLQFLFEYFSETQRNKGNFPGRFSGRQFSNSRSEMNVSTLELGDSALYLCASSLDGQRNYGYTFGSGTRLTVV.